The next 21 T cell receptor beta chains were all read from a single sample in a study of T cells after yellow fever vaccination. From the 5' RACE reads, TCRdb called clonotypes with MiXCR, one entry per CDR3 protein. The profile shows 610,000 or so distinct CDR3 sequences, about 12% of them singletons. The source material was PBMCs, sampled on the day of the yellow fever booster vaccination. These TCRs come from a man aged 25 to 40 who received the YFV17D yellow fever vaccine.

This clonotype was observed a handful of times. The rearrangement uses TRBV20-1 and TRBJ2-3; 8 bases are shared with TRBD2. The CDR3 totals 16 residues. The J segment lost 2 bases and the V segment lost 5 bases, leaving 12 bases of the junction unmatched. Germline V CDR1 and CDR2: DFQATT, SNEGSKA (reference sequence). In DNA, the CDR3 is TGCAGTGCTCAAACCCCCGGGACTAGAGCCACAGATACGCAGTATTTT. Translated: CSAQTPGTRATDTQYF.

The V and J genes are TRBV24-1 and TRBJ2-7, with 10 bases identical to TRBD2. Trimming removed 4 bases from V and 10 bases from J; junction bases left unmatched: 15. CDR1 and CDR2 from the germline V gene are KGHDR and SFDVKD. CDR3 size: 16 residues. CDR3 nucleotides: TGTGCCACCAGTGACGGCAGCGGGAGGGAAATTACGAGACAGTACTTC. Translation gives CATSDGSGREITRQYF.

This clonotype turned up a few times. The V and J genes are TRBV14 and TRBJ2-4; the match to TRBD1 covers 9 bases. Germline V lookup: CDR1 SGHDN, CDR2 FVKESK. CDR3 length: 15 residues. With 8 bases clipped from V and 3 bases from J, the junction kept 8 bases outside the gene matches. Here the CDR3 DNA reads TGTGCCAGCGGAAGGACAGGGGAGTACAAAAACATTCAGTACTTC. Translating it yields CASGRTGEYKNIQYF.

This chain links TRBV19 with TRBJ2-5, with 7 bases aligning to TRBD2. J gave up 1 base and V 2 bases, and 13 bases lay outside the gene matches. This CDR3 has 18 residues. Per germline, CDR1 LNHDA and CDR2 SQIVND (reference sequence). The CDR3 loop is CASSISLVLAGFQETQYF. DNA of the CDR3: TGTGCCAGTAGTATAAGTCTCGTGTTAGCGGGCTTCCAAGAGACCCAGTACTTC. Full variable domain (outside the CDR3, taken from reference TRBV19 and TRBJ2-5): DGGITQSPKYLFRKEGQNVTLSCEQNLNHDAMYWYRQDPGQGLRLIYYSQIVNDFQKGDIAEGYSVSREKKESFPLTVTSAQKNPTAFYLCASSISLVLAGFQETQYFGPGTRLLVL.

The chain couples TRBV27 to TRBJ2-7; no reliable D call. The V and J ends lost 3 bases and 5 bases respectively, with 14 bases between them. This CDR3 region has 14 residues. The germline V gene encodes CDR1 MNHEY and CDR2 SMNVEV (reference sequence). DNA for the CDR3: TGTGCCAGCAGTTTCGCGCCTAGTATCCACGAGCAGTACTTC. Residues: CASSFAPSIHEQYF.

The chain couples TRBV6-5 to TRBJ2-1, with D tentatively TRBD1 or TRBD2 (5 bases each). Deletions cut 4 bases from V and 4 bases from J, with 14 bases between. The CDR3 sequence is 15 residues long. CDR1 is MNHEY and CDR2 is SVGAGI in the germline V gene. CDR3 in DNA: TGTGCCAGCAGTTTCCGGGACGCCGGGTACAATGAGCAGTTCTTC. The encoded protein is CASSFRDAGYNEQFF.

This clonotype was detected ten times or more. The chain joins TRBV20-1 to TRBJ1-6; D may be TRBD1 (5 bases). This CDR3 region has 15 residues. Looked up from germline, CDR1 is DFQATT and CDR2 is SNEGSKA (reference sequence). V was pared by 0 bases and J by 4 bases, with 10 bases between. The CDR3 here is CSARDLGAYNSPLHF. The DNA of the CDR3 is TGCAGTGCTAGAGATCTAGGGGCTTATAATTCACCCCTCCACTTT.

This clonotype was counted many times. This chain joins TRBV12-3 or TRBV12-4 and TRBJ2-7; D tentatively reads TRBD1 or TRBD2 (6 bases each). The V end was cut by 3 bases, the J end by 5 bases, with 11 bases between. The CDR3 is 13 amino acids. The CDR3 reads CASSFGGGDEQYF. The CDR3 DNA sequence: TGTGCCAGCAGTTTTGGAGGGGGAGACGAGCAGTACTTC.

This chain connects TRBV29-1 to TRBJ1-3; D gene uncertain. V shed 7 bases and J shed 8 bases, with 9 bases lying between them. Germline V gene lookup returns CDR1 SQVTM and CDR2 ANQGSEA. The CDR3 loop spans 10 amino acids. The CDR3 is CSAASDTIYF. The CDR3 DNA is TGCAGCGCGGCGTCGGACACCATATATTTT.

This clonotype came up a few times. The chain has TRBV7-2 and TRBJ2-5; perhaps TRBD1 as D (6 bases). From germline, CDR1 is SGHTA and CDR2 FQGNSA. Trimming removed 7 bases from V and 4 bases from J, with 13 bases in between. The CDR3 runs to 13 residues. CDR3 coding DNA: TGTGCCAGCACGGGGAGCAGGGGAGAGACCCAGTACTTC. Its protein product is CASTGSRGETQYF.

This sequence joins TRBV5-4 and TRBJ2-3; 12 bases match TRBD2. The CDR3 is 15 amino acids. The J segment lost 4 bases and the V segment lost 4 bases, leaving 4 bases of the junction unmatched. Germline assignment: CDR1 SGHNT and CDR2 YYREEE (reference sequence). The DNA of the CDR3 is TGTGCCAGCAGCCCAAGACTAGCGGGAGCAGATACGCAGTATTTT. Amino acids: CASSPRLAGADTQYF.

The chain is built from TRBV9 and TRBJ2-1, with D hard to call. The CDR3 is 13 amino acids. The ends were cut back, 3 bases at V and 6 bases at J, with 10 bases in the middle. In germline, CDR1 is SGDLS, CDR2 YYNGEE. The CDR3 coding sequence is TGTGCCAGCAGCGCCTATTCACCCAATGAGCAGTTCTTC. Amino acids: CASSAYSPNEQFF.

The gene calls are TRBV5-5 and TRBJ2-6; 10 bases align to TRBD1. The CDR3 totals 16 residues. CDR1 and CDR2 from the germline V gene are SGHKS and YYEKEE (reference sequence). Trimming removed 4 bases from V and 4 bases from J; junction bases left unmatched: 5. The CDR3 nucleotides read TGTGCCAGCAGCCGACAGGGGGCTAACGGGGCCAACGTCCTGACTTTC. Encoded protein: CASSRQGANGANVLTF. The full variable domain, rest sourced from reference TRBV5-5 and TRBJ2-6, is DAGVTQSPTHLIKTRGQQVTLRCSPISGHKSVSWYQQVLGQGPQFIFQYYEKEERGRGNFPDRFSARQFPNYSSELNVNALLLGDSALYLCASSRQGANGANVLTFGAGSRLTVL.

This clonotype was seen more than once but under ten times. The rearrangement joins TRBV14 to TRBJ2-7; 9 positions match TRBD2. J was trimmed by 5 bases and V by 0 bases; bases with no gene match: 11. CDR3 length equals 17 residues. Germline CDR1 is SGHDN and CDR2 is FVKESK. DNA for the CDR3: TGTGCCAGCAGCCAAGATCCGCGGAATAGCGGGAGCCACGAGCAGTACTTC. Translation: CASSQDPRNSGSHEQYF. Complete variable domain (other parts from reference TRBV14 and TRBJ2-7): EAGVTQFPSHSVIEKGQTVTLRCDPISGHDNLYWYRRVMGKEIKFLLHFVKESKQDESGMPNNRFLAERTGGTYSTLKVQPAELEDSGVYFCASSQDPRNSGSHEQYFGPGTRLTVT.

V and J are TRBV25-1 and TRBJ1-3, with TRBD1 as a possible D gene (5 bases). The V end was cut by 5 bases, the J end by 2 bases, with 19 bases between. Germline values: CDR1 MGHDK, CDR2 SYGVNS. The CDR3 sequence is 17 residues long. The CDR3 region has the DNA TGTGCCAGCAGTTCCGAGGGAAGGGGATTGGCTGGAAACACCATATATTTT. It codes for CASSSEGRGLAGNTIYF.

This clonotype was counted only a few times. The chain couples TRBV6-2 or TRBV6-3 to TRBJ2-1, with D unresolved. CDR3 length equals 13 residues. Germline V gives CDR1 MNHEY, CDR2 SVGEGT. V was cut by 0 bases and J by 8 bases, with 8 bases left in between. The CDR3 nucleotides read TGTGCCAGCAGTTACTCGAATGGATATGAGCAGTTCTTC. Its protein product is CASSYSNGYEQFF.

This chain joins TRBV6-2 or TRBV6-3 and TRBJ1-3; D is unclear. CDR1 MNHEY and CDR2 SVGEGT come from the germline V gene. The CDR3 loop spans 13 amino acids. With 7 bases removed from V and 7 bases from J, the gap between germline ends came to 14 bases. CDR3 nucleotide sequence: TGTGCCAGCACTGAGGGAGGATGGAACACCATATATTTT. Translated, it gives CASTEGGWNTIYF.

The genes are TRBV20-1 and TRBJ2-7; 7 bases fit TRBD2. This CDR3 is 16 amino acids long. The trim removed 2 bases at V and 5 bases at J, leaving 15 bases unmatched. CDR1 is DFQATT, CDR2 SNEGSKA, per germline (reference sequence). The CDR3 sequence is CSARSTGGGGGDEQYF. For the CDR3, the DNA is TGCAGTGCTAGATCAACCGGTGGCGGGGGAGGGGACGAGCAGTACTTC.

The CDR3, as DNA: TGTGCCAGCAGCTCGGGACAGACTGACAATGAGCAGTTCTTC. It yields the protein CASSSGQTDNEQFF. The V call is TRBV7-6, the J call TRBJ2-1, with 7 bases identical to TRBD1. The CDR3 spans 14 residues. Germline values: CDR1 SGHVS, CDR2 FNYEAQ. Trimming removed 4 bases from V and 5 bases from J; junction bases left unmatched: 5. The full variable domain, completed using reference TRBV7-6 and TRBJ2-1, is GAGVSQSPRYKVTKRGQDVALRCDPISGHVSLYWYRQALGQGPEFLTYFNYEAQQDKSGLPNDRFSAERPEGSISTLTIQRTEQRDSAMYRCASSSGQTDNEQFFGPGTRLTVL.

This clonotype turned up a few times. The V and J genes are TRBV15 and TRBJ2-7; the match to TRBD1 covers 9 bases. Trimming cost V 5 bases and J 5 bases; bases outside gene matches: 7. CDR3 length equals 14 residues. Germline-derived CDR1 and CDR2 are LNHNV and YYDKDF (reference sequence). As DNA, the CDR3 is TGTGCCACCAGCGGTGGACAGGGGATGGACGAGCAGTACTTC. This translates into CATSGGQGMDEQYF.

This clonotype was seen only a few times. The gene calls are TRBV9 and TRBJ2-7, with D perhaps TRBD2 (5 bases). This CDR3 contains 13 residues. V was cut by 2 bases and J by 3 bases, with 9 bases left in between. Germline CDR1 and CDR2: SGDLS and YYNGEE. This CDR3 reads CASSVDSFYEQYF. DNA for the CDR3: TGTGCCAGCAGCGTGGACTCCTTCTACGAGCAGTACTTC.